The source of this T cell receptor beta chain is a study of cytomegalovirus exposure and HLA in healthy donors. Background on the study: An analysis done earlier identified some 120 million unique TCR beta sequences from about 179 million T cells. Regarding the study as a whole: Previously analyzed data showed that most TCR beta V segments were productive at a frequency of about 87% or about 30%.

Germline V gene lookup returns CDR1 SSHAT and CDR2 FNYEAQ (reference sequence). There are 16 residues in the CDR3. A remark on this clone: Antigen specificity is unknown. One end of the junction fails to match germline, which may point to a read error.

PCR primers comprised 60 Vbeta and 13 Jbeta primers. TCRdb keeps only in-frame clones here, not all; method: immunoSEQ multiplex PCR. The sample has approximately 120,000 clones, around 67% seen once. The clonotype was recovered from a man aged 60 to 69 in good health and CMV-seropositive. The sequenced material came from PBMCs. V and J are TRBV7-7 and TRBJ1-5; D unclear. CDR3 coding DNA: TGTGCTAGCAGCTCCCCCCTAGACGGAATCAATCAGCCCCAGCATTTT. As protein: CASSSPLDGINQPQHF.